What follows are 25 T cell receptor beta chains derived from one specimen sequenced in a study of blood T cell repertoires in COVID-19 (dated by TCRdb to about 2020). Library construction relied on the immunoSEQ multiplex PCR assay. What TCRdb holds here is the immuneACCESS table cut down to in-frame rearrangements. Part of the clones is not present; checked against another copy, under half of the missing clones reflect an unresolved V gene, and the others are unexplained. The sample table contains roughly 97,000 clones; only one count was recorded for 84% of them. Clones ranked in the top ten supply 20% to 30% of the sample. Sequences were obtained from peripheral blood. The receptors were gathered from a man aged 55 to 69 with acute or convalescent COVID-19.

The J gene is TRBJ1-1, the V gene TRBV28; D ambiguous. V lost 4 bases, J lost 3 bases, and 6 bases lay in between. The CDR3 runs to 12 residues. Germline assignment: CDR1 MDHEN and CDR2 SYDVKM. Written as DNA, the CDR3 is TGTGCCAGCAGTTATCAGTACACTGAAGCTTTCTTT. Translating it yields CASSYQYTEAFF.

This clone was recorded only once. This rearrangement joins TRBV29-1 to TRBJ2-7, with TRBD1 as a possible D gene (6 bases). The CDR3 is 12 residues long. CDR1 and CDR2 from the germline V gene are SQVTM and ANQGSEA. This CDR3 is CTAAGDSYEQYV. As DNA, the CDR3 is TGCACTGCGGCAGGGGACTCCTACGAGCAGTACGTC.

The CDR3 DNA is TGTGCCAGTAGTGGATCGCTAGCGGGAGGGACGCAGTATTTT. Its protein is CASSGSLAGGTQYF. The V gene is TRBV19, the J gene TRBJ2-3, with TRBD2 matching over 12 bases. The CDR3 sequence is 14 residues long. Trimming cost V 5 bases and J 9 bases; bases outside gene matches: 6. In germline, CDR1 is LNHDA, CDR2 SQIVND (reference sequence).

This clone was observed a few times. V is TRBV9 and J is TRBJ2-2; D gene uncertain. V dropped 0 bases and J dropped 3 bases, with 9 bases sitting between them. The CDR3 runs to 15 residues. Germline V lookup: CDR1 SGDLS, CDR2 YYNGEE. For the CDR3, the DNA is TGTGCCAGCAGCGTAGATCCCCAGTACACCGGGGAGCTGTTTTTT. Its protein product is CASSVDPQYTGELFF.

V gene TRBV7-2 combines with J gene TRBJ2-7, with D possibly being TRBD1 (6 bases). V was shortened by 6 bases and J by 2 bases, with 11 bases between the two germline ends. There are 13 residues in the CDR3. Germline values: CDR1 SGHTA, CDR2 FQGNSA. CDR3: CASRKGQPYEQYF. DNA for the CDR3: TGTGCCAGCAGAAAAGGACAGCCCTACGAGCAGTACTTC.

This chain connects TRBV6-6 to TRBJ1-4; 8 bases agree with TRBD1. Germline assignment: CDR1 MNHNY and CDR2 SVGAGI (reference sequence). CDR3 size: 15 residues. The trim removed 2 bases at V and 8 bases at J, leaving 7 bases unmatched. In nucleotides, the CDR3 is TGTGCCAGCAGTTACCCGGACAGGGAAGGAGAAAAACTGTTTTTT. As protein: CASSYPDREGEKLFF.

The gene calls are TRBV24-1 and TRBJ2-1, with 8 bases aligning to TRBD2. CDR1 is KGHDR, CDR2 SFDVKD, per germline. The CDR3 totals 15 residues. V trimming: 5 bases; J trimming: 2 bases; junction bases outside the gene matches: 4. This chain's CDR3 is CATSGLAGTYNEQFF. The CDR3 DNA is TGTGCCACCAGTGGGCTAGCGGGTACCTACAATGAGCAGTTCTTC.

This clone turned up a few times. V gene TRBV28 combines with J gene TRBJ1-4; D possibly corresponds to TRBD1 (5 bases). CDR3 length equals 14 residues. The ends were cut back, 4 bases at V and 1 base at J, with 7 bases in the middle. Germline values: CDR1 MDHEN, CDR2 SYDVKM. The CDR3 loop is CASSWQGTNEKLFF. DNA of the CDR3: TGTGCCAGCAGTTGGCAGGGAACTAATGAAAAACTGTTTTTT.

This sequence joins TRBV27 and TRBJ1-1; D is possibly TRBD1 (5 bases). The CDR3 is 15 residues long. V lost 6 bases to trimming and J lost 3 bases, with 17 bases between them. In germline, CDR1 is MNHEY, CDR2 SMNVEV (reference sequence). CDR3 nucleotide sequence: TGTGCCAGCAGGGGGGGGGAAATAGGGGACACTGAAGCTTTCTTT. It yields the protein CASRGGEIGDTEAFF.

The chain carries TRBV11-3 and TRBJ1-2; TRBD1 matches 7 bases. After removal of 3 bases from V and 4 bases from J, the junction contained 5 bases not matched to a gene. The CDR3 sequence is 14 residues long. CDR1 is SGHNT and CDR2 is YENEEA in the germline V gene. The CDR3 coding sequence is TGTGCCAGCAGCTTTCGACAGGGTTTCTATGGCTACACCTTC. It encodes CASSFRQGFYGYTF.

V and J are TRBV9 and TRBJ2-2; no clear D gene. Trimming took 4 bases from V and 7 from J, leaving 11 bases between them. CDR3 size: 13 residues. Germline V gives CDR1 SGDLS, CDR2 YYNGEE. The DNA of the CDR3 is TGTGCCAGCAGCCCTAGATTCAGCGGGGAGCTGTTTTTT. It specifies CASSPRFSGELFF.

This clone was counted only a few times. V and J are TRBV10-1 and TRBJ2-1, with 10 bases aligning to TRBD2. The ends lost 4 bases at V and 4 bases at J; junction bases unmatched: 1. The CDR3 length is 14 residues. Germline V CDR1 and CDR2: WNHNN, SYGVQD (reference sequence). The CDR3 nucleotides are TGCGCCAGCAGTGCTAGCGGGAGATACAATGAGCAGTTCTTC. Translation gives CASSASGRYNEQFF.

For the CDR3, the DNA is TGCGCCAGCTCCCGTGGGACAGGTACCGGGGCCAACGTCCTGACTTTC. Its protein is CASSRGTGTGANVLTF. The chain uses TRBV10-2 and TRBJ2-6; 8 nucleotides line up with TRBD1. V shed 8 bases, J shed 4 bases, and the junction held 10 bases outside the gene matches. In germline, CDR1 is WSHSY, CDR2 SAAADI. The CDR3 is 16 amino acids.

The rearrangement uses TRBV5-1 and TRBJ2-2; 12 positions match TRBD2. Trimming cost V 4 bases and J 2 bases; bases outside gene matches: 3. Looked up from germline, CDR1 is SGHRS and CDR2 is YFSETQ. The CDR3 consists of 16 residues. The CDR3 nucleotides are TGCGCCAGCAGCGAGACTAGCGGGAGAAACACCGGGGAGCTGTTTTTT. It codes for CASSETSGRNTGELFF.

The chain couples TRBV24-1 to TRBJ1-2; D possibly corresponds to TRBD1 (6 bases). In germline, CDR1 is KGHDR, CDR2 SFDVKD. The CDR3 has 12 amino acids. The V end lost 11 bases, the J end lost 4 bases, and 13 bases lay between the germline ends. DNA for the CDR3: TGTGCCATCGCCAGGGGCACCTATGGCTACACCTTC. The encoded protein is CAIARGTYGYTF.

A few counts support this clone. The chain carries TRBV4-3 and TRBJ2-3; TRBD2 matches 11 bases. The J segment lost 2 bases and the V segment lost 3 bases, leaving 10 bases of the junction unmatched. Germline V CDR1 and CDR2: LGHNA, YSLEER. The CDR3 length is 18 residues. CDR3 amino acids: CASSHESLLAGATDTQYF. The CDR3 nucleotides read TGCGCCAGCAGCCACGAATCCTTACTAGCGGGGGCCACAGATACGCAGTATTTT.

The rearrangement links TRBV12-3 or TRBV12-4 to TRBJ1-2, with TRBD1 matching over 7 bases. CDR3 length: 11 amino acids. V shed 5 bases and J 8 bases; nucleotides not matched to a gene: 2. The CDR3 here is CASSDRVGYTF. The CDR3 DNA reads as TGTGCCAGCAGTGACAGGGTCGGCTACACCTTC.

The chain carries TRBV24-1 and TRBJ1-2; D is unresolved. This CDR3 is built from 12 residues. V lost 7 bases and J 5 bases, leaving 10 bases between the germline ends. The V gene's germline CDR1 is KGHDR and CDR2 SFDVKD. CDR3 sequence: CATRRERYGYTF. The CDR3, as DNA: TGTGCCACCAGGAGGGAGAGATATGGCTACACCTTC.

V usage is TRBV11-3 and J usage is TRBJ2-1; 10 bases match TRBD2. The CDR3 is 17 residues long. CDR1 and CDR2 from the germline V gene are SGHNT and YENEEA. The V and J ends lost 5 bases and 0 bases, in that order; junction bases with no gene match: 7. CDR3 region: CASSPGLAFGSYNEQFF. Written as DNA, the CDR3 is TGTGCCAGCAGCCCGGGACTAGCGTTCGGCTCCTACAATGAGCAGTTCTTC.

The chain links TRBV4-1 to TRBJ1-2; D ambiguous. Per the germline V gene, CDR1 is MGHRA and CDR2 is YSYEKL. Between the trimmed V and J ends, which lost 2 bases and 8 bases, there was a span of 15 bases. The CDR3 runs 14 residues. The CDR3 DNA reads TGCGCCAGCAGCCAAACAACAGCCGAGAAAGGCTACACCTTC. Translation: CASSQTTAEKGYTF.

This chain connects TRBV18 to TRBJ2-5, with a possible D match to TRBD1 (6 bases). CDR1 is KGHSH and CDR2 is LQKENI in the germline V gene. V lost 0 bases and J 5 bases, leaving 10 bases between the germline ends. The CDR3 spans 14 residues. This chain's CDR3 is CASSPPTGFETQYF. In DNA form, the CDR3 reads TGTGCCAGCTCACCACCGACAGGTTTCGAGACCCAGTACTTC.

The chain employs TRBV20-1 and TRBJ2-7; D gene ambiguous. The germline V gene has CDR1 DFQATT and CDR2 SNEGSKA (reference sequence). V gave up 5 bases and J gave up 7 bases, with 12 bases separating them. There are 11 residues in the CDR3. The CDR3 protein is CSAGASEEQYF. The CDR3 DNA reads TGCAGTGCTGGTGCTTCGGAGGAGCAGTACTTC.

This clone came up a few times. V usage is TRBV2 and J usage is TRBJ1-1, with a weak D call TRBD1 (5 bases). V was shortened by 0 bases and J by 10 bases, with 12 bases between the two germline ends. CDR1 and CDR2 from the germline V gene are SNHLY and FYNNEI. CDR3 length: 13 residues. The CDR3 region is CASSEALWGGAFF. The CDR3 DNA follows: TGTGCCAGCAGTGAAGCGCTTTGGGGGGGAGCTTTCTTT.

CDR3: CASSLARTGGAETQYF. In DNA form, the CDR3 reads TGTGCCAGCAGCTTAGCAAGGACAGGGGGCGCTGAGACCCAGTACTTC. V and J are TRBV7-2 and TRBJ2-5, with 11 nucleotides matching TRBD1. Per germline, CDR1 SGHTA and CDR2 FQGNSA. V lost 0 bases, J lost 5 bases, and 5 bases stayed unmatched. The CDR3 sequence is 16 residues long.

The chain couples TRBV7-2 to TRBJ2-5; 9 bases agree with TRBD2. The CDR3 spans 16 residues. The junction had 9 bases not matched to a gene; V was cut back by 1 base and J by 6 bases. Germline CDR1 reads SGHTA; CDR2 reads FQGNSA. The CDR3 DNA is TGTGCCAGCAGCTTAGATGCCGCGGGAGGGTTTCAGACCCAGTACTTC. This translates into CASSLDAAGGFQTQYF.